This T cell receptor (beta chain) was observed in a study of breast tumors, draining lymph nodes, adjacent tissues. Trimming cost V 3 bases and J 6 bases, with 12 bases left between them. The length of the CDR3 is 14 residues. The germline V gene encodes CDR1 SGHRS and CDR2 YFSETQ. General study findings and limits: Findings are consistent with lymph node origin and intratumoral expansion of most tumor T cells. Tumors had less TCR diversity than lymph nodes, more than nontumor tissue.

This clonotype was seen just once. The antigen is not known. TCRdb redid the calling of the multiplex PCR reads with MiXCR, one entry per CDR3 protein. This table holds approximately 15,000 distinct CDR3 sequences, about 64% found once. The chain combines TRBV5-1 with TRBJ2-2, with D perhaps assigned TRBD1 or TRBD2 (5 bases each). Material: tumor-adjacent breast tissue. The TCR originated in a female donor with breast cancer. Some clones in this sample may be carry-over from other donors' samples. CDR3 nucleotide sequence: TGCGCCAGCAGCTGGTCGGGGCACGCCGGGGAGCTGTTTTTT. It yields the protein CASSWSGHAGELFF. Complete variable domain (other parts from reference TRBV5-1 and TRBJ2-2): KAGVTQTPRYLIKTRGQQVTLSCSPISGHRSVSWYQQTPGQGLQFLFEYFSETQRNKGNFPGRFSGRQFSNSRSEMNVSTLELGDSALYLCASSWSGHAGELFFGEGSRLTVL.